A selection of T cell receptor beta chains follows, all from one sample in a study of OX40 agonist ivuxolimab in advanced cancers. Using immunoSEQ multiplex PCR, the repertoire was profiled, and TCRdb retains in-frame clones only, with some absent. There are around 60,000 clones in the sample; about nine tenths occur only once, and approximately 25% lies in the top ten. The sequences come from CD4+ or CD8+ T cells sorted from blood, collected in a trial of the OX40 agonist ivuxolimab. These receptors were collected from an adult with an advanced solid tumor such as melanoma, head and neck, liver or kidney cancer. Each CDR3 is given with its conserved first and last residue. The D gene is left open where the match is weak. The size entry is marked missing in some rows and otherwise reads once, few, many or a size class.

TRBJ1-3	NA	TRBV6-6	NA	TGTGCCAGCAGTTACTCGGCACAAAGAAACACCATATATTTT	CASSYSAQRNTIYF
TRBJ1-1	NA	TRBV19	NA	TGTGCCAGTAGTATAGGGGGGGCTGGTACTGAAGCTTTCTTT	CASSIGGAGTEAFF
TRBJ2-3	NA	TRBV19	NA	TGTGCCAGTAGGCCGGGCCTTTCCCTCACAGATACGCAGTATTTT	CASRPGLSLTDTQYF
TRBJ2-3	NA	TRBV10-2	TRBD1	TGCGCCAGCAGTGATGAGACAGGGGAAACAGATACGCAGTATTTT	CASSDETGETDTQYF
TRBJ2-7	NA	TRBV11-2	NA	TGTGCCAGCAGCTTAGATCAGGGAGCCCCTGTGGACGAGCAGTACTTC	CASSLDQGAPVDEQYF
TRBJ2-7	NA	TRBV7-9	NA	TGTGCCAGCAGCCCTCCCGGCGGGTCTTCCTACGAGCAGTACTTC	CASSPPGGSSYEQYF
TRBJ2-1	NA	TRBV5-6	TRBD1	TGTGCCAGCAGCTCCATGACAGGGGCTATCAATGAGCAGTTCTTC	CASSSMTGAINEQFF
TRBJ2-1	NA	TRBV14	NA	TGTGCCAGCCGCGGCGACATGCCTAACAATGAGCAGTTCTTC	CASRGDMPNNEQFF
TRBJ2-3	once	TRBV9	NA	TGTGCCAGCAGCGTAGAAGAGGGATCGGGAACAGATACGCAGTATTTT	CASSVEEGSGTDTQYF
TRBJ1-5	few	TRBV6-5	NA	TGTGCCACTGGCAGGGGAGGACAGCCCCAGCATTTT	CATGRGGQPQHF
TRBJ2-3	NA	TRBV28	NA	TGTGCCAGCAGTTTACTACCCACAGATACGCAGTATTTT	CASSLLPTDTQYF
TRBJ1-2	NA	TRBV11-3	TRBD1	TGTGCCAGCAGCCCCTCGACAGGGTTGTCTCTGGGCTATGGCTACACCTTC	CASSPSTGLSLGYGYTF
TRBJ2-7	NA	TRBV27	TRBD2	TGTGCCAGCAGTAGAGCGGGAGGGCCCAACGAGCAGTACTTC	CASSRAGGPNEQYF
TRBJ2-7	NA	TRBV11-3	TRBD1	TGTGCCAGCAGCTCTACCGGGACAGGGGCCAGGAGCTCCTACGAGCAGTACTTC	CASSSTGTGARSSYEQYF
TRBJ2-1	NA	TRBV19	NA	TGTGCCAGTAGCCTAACTAATTACAATGAGCAGTTCTTC	CASSLTNYNEQFF
TRBJ2-5	once	TRBV6-1	TRBD1	TGTGCCAGCAGTGAACCGGACAGGGGGGAAGAGACCCAGTACTTC	CASSEPDRGEETQYF
TRBJ2-3	NA	TRBV5-1	TRBD1	TGCGCCAGCAGCCCAGACAGGGAGAGGCTTGGGGCAGATACGCAGTATTTT	CASSPDRERLGADTQYF
TRBJ2-3	NA	TRBV9	NA	TGTGCCAGCAGCGCCATCGAAGGGGGAGATACGCAGTATTTT	CASSAIEGGDTQYF
TRBJ2-5	few	TRBV6-1	NA	TGTGCCAGCAGTGAAGGGACAGGAGGGTTGGAGACCCAGTACTTC	CASSEGTGGLETQYF
TRBJ2-7	NA	TRBV29-1	TRBD1	TGCAGCGTTGAAAGCCGACAGGGGGACGTGGGCTCCTACGAGCAGTACTTC	CSVESRQGDVGSYEQYF
TRBJ2-7	NA	TRBV27	NA	TGTGCCAGCGTCGGGTTGCGCTACGAGCAGTACTTC	CASVGLRYEQYF
TRBJ2-7	once	TRBV5-4	NA	TGTGCCAGCAGCTCAGAACCGCAGAACTCCGAGCAGTACTTC	CASSSEPQNSEQYF
TRBJ2-1	NA	TRBV6-1	NA	TGTGCCAGCGGGACTGGACCCTACAATGAGCAGTTCTTC	CASGTGPYNEQFF
TRBJ2-1	NA	TRBV27	NA	TGTGCCAGCAGCTTCTCCTACAATGAGCAGTTCTTC	CASSFSYNEQFF
TRBJ2-3	many	TRBV5-4	NA	TGTGCCAGCAGCTTGTTCGAAGCGATCGTCGGAGATACGCAGTATTTT	CASSLFEAIVGDTQYF
TRBJ1-1	few	TRBV5-1	TRBD1	TGCGCCAGCAGCTCACCGGGACAGGGTACAGCTTTCTTT	CASSSPGQGTAFF
TRBJ2-1	NA	TRBV19	TRBD1	TGTGCCAGTAGTATACTCGGGACAGGGGTCTACAATGAGCAGTTCTTC	CASSILGTGVYNEQFF
TRBJ2-1	NA	TRBV4-3	NA	TGCGCCAGCAGCCAAGTTTCCGTTGGGAGCTCCTACAATGAGCAGTTCTTC	CASSQVSVGSSYNEQFF
TRBJ2-7	NA	TRBV19	TRBD2	TGTGCCAGTAGTGTGGATACTAGCGGGAATTACGAGCAGTACTTC	CASSVDTSGNYEQYF
TRBJ2-7	NA	TRBV10-3	TRBD1	TGTGCCATCAGTGAACCCGGGGACAGGGGGCCCTACGAGCAGTACTTC	CAISEPGDRGPYEQYF
TRBJ2-3	NA	TRBV27	NA	TGTGCCAGCAGACTTGGTGGTGGTGGGGATACGCAGTATTTT	CASRLGGGGDTQYF
TRBJ2-5	NA	TRBV27	TRBD2	TGTGCCAGCAGTTTAGCGGGAGGGATGGGTGGAGAGACCCAGTACTTC	CASSLAGGMGGETQYF
TRBJ2-1	NA	TRBV27	TRBD2	TGTGCCAGCAGTTTTCGTACGGGAGGGCGGGATGAGCAGTTCTTC	CASSFRTGGRDEQFF
TRBJ2-1	NA	TRBV6-1	TRBD2	TGTGCCAGCAGTGAAGCGATAGGGACTAGCGGCCCTTGGTATGAGCAGTTCTTC	CASSEAIGTSGPWYEQFF
TRBJ1-5	once	TRBV28	NA	TGTGCCAGCAGTTTATCCGGGGGGCTCAGCGTCAATCAGCCCCAGCATTTT	CASSLSGGLSVNQPQHF
TRBJ2-3	NA	TRBV6-1	NA	TGTGCCAGCGACCGCTCGGATACGCAGTATTTT	CASDRSDTQYF
TRBJ1-5	once	TRBV10-3	TRBD1	TGTGCCATCAGTGAGGAGGGACAGGGGCCCAATCAGCCCCAGCATTTT	CAISEEGQGPNQPQHF
TRBJ1-4	NA	TRBV6-1	TRBD1	TGTGCCAGCAGTGAAGTCCAAATAGGGGGCGTAAATGAAAAACTGTTTTTT	CASSEVQIGGVNEKLFF
TRBJ1-5	NA	TRBV5-1	NA	TGCGCCACCAGGGGTCGGGTAGTGTTCCAGCCCCAGCATTTT	CATRGRVVFQPQHF
TRBJ2-1	NA	TRBV7-1	NA	TGTGCCAGCAGCTTATATCCGGGATTGTGGGCCAATGAGCAGTTCTTC	CASSLYPGLWANEQFF
TRBJ2-2	NA	TRBV9	TRBD1	TGTGCCAGCAGCGGCGGACAGGGTTACACCGGGGAGCTGTTTTTT	CASSGGQGYTGELFF
TRBJ2-1	NA	TRBV18	TRBD2	TGTGCCAGCTCACCATGGACTAGCGGGAGTAGGTATGAGCAGTTCTTC	CASSPWTSGSRYEQFF
TRBJ1-1	NA	TRBV5-4	NA	TGTGCCAGCAGCTTGGATGGGGGAGATACTGAAGCTTTCTTT	CASSLDGGDTEAFF
TRBJ1-2	NA	TRBV5-1	TRBD1	TGCGCCAGCAGCTTGGCCCAGGGGGCGAACGGCTACACCTTC	CASSLAQGANGYTF
TRBJ2-4	NA	TRBV10-1	NA	TGCGCCAGCAGTGAGTCGGGCGGGCCGGCCAAAAACATTCAGTACTTC	CASSESGGPAKNIQYF
TRBJ2-7	NA	TRBV27	TRBD2	TGTGCCAGCAGTTCCCTTACTAGCGGGAGTGACGGGCAGTACTTC	CASSSLTSGSDGQYF
TRBJ1-4	NA	TRBV27	TRBD1	TGTGCCAGCAGTTACCAGGGGGCGCTATCTGAAAAACTGTTTTTT	CASSYQGALSEKLFF
TRBJ1-5	NA	TRBV28	NA	TGTGCCAGCAGTTTAGGGGTGGAAGGCAATCAGCCCCAGCATTTT	CASSLGVEGNQPQHF